A selection of T cell receptor beta chains follows, all from one sample in a study of graft-versus-host responses after intestinal transplantation. The repertoire was sequenced with immunoSEQ multiplex PCR; TCRdb's copy has only in-frame clones and lacks some. The profile covers about 89,000 clones, with around 90% appearing a single time and roughly 0.31% taken by the ten largest. The antigens these receptors bind are not known. The material sequenced was unstimulated CD4+ T cells sorted from spleen or lymph node cells, taken before intestinal transplant. Receptors originate from a human donor who received an intestinal transplant. The CDR3 runs from the conserved cysteine through the conserved F or W. A D gene is named only where the DNA matches it firmly. Clone size is shown for a subset of rows, as once, few, many or a class of expanded clone.

abundance	v_gene	j_gene	d_gene	CDR3aa	CDR3nt
once	TRBV19	TRBJ1-2	TRBD1	CASSIETLQGANGYTF	TGTGCCAGTAGTATAGAGACCTTACAGGGGGCCAATGGCTACACCTTC
-	TRBV27	TRBJ1-5	TRBD1	CASRGDRDHQPQHF	TGTGCCAGCAGAGGCGACAGGGACCATCAGCCCCAGCATTTT
-	TRBV5-1	TRBJ2-1	TRBD2	CASSLVGLARNGQFF	TGCGCCAGCAGCTTGGTAGGACTAGCCCGCAATGGGCAGTTCTTC
-	TRBV5-1	TRBJ2-3	-	CASSLGQKTDTQYF	TGCGCCAGCAGCTTGGGACAGAAAACAGATACGCAGTATTTT
-	TRBV30	TRBJ2-7	-	CAWSLDYEQYF	TGTGCCTGGAGTCTTGACTACGAGCAGTACTTC
-	TRBV2	TRBJ2-7	TRBD1	CASSGDRGNEQYF	TGTGCCAGCAGTGGGGACAGGGGAAACGAGCAGTACTTC
-	TRBV7-7	TRBJ2-3	TRBD2	CASSLDGGSGDTQYF	TGTGCCAGCAGCTTAGACGGCGGGAGTGGTGATACGCAGTATTTT
-	TRBV20-1	TRBJ1-1	-	CSASSLAEAFF	TGCAGTGCTAGCTCTCTGGCTGAAGCTTTCTTT
once	TRBV27	TRBJ2-3	TRBD1	CASSRDRGADTQYF	TGTGCCAGCAGCCGGGACAGGGGAGCAGATACGCAGTATTTT
-	TRBV19	TRBJ1-1	-	CASSPGLGGTEAFF	TGTGCCAGTAGTCCAGGGCTGGGGGGCACTGAAGCTTTCTTT
few	TRBV6-5	TRBJ2-7	-	CASSYSAWPTYEQYF	TGTGCCAGCAGTTACTCGGCCTGGCCAACCTACGAGCAGTACTTC
-	TRBV19	TRBJ1-1	-	CASNIRDFLEAFF	TGTGCCAGTAATATTAGGGACTTTCTTGAAGCTTTCTTT
-	TRBV29-1	TRBJ1-1	TRBD1	CSVVPGQGRWTEAFF	TGCAGCGTTGTCCCGGGACAGGGACGGTGGACTGAAGCTTTCTTT
few	TRBV19	TRBJ2-2	-	CASREITHTGELFF	TGTGCCAGTAGGGAAATAACCCATACCGGGGAGCTGTTTTTT
once	TRBV7-7	TRBJ2-5	-	CASSLIPTRRVETQYF	TGTGCCAGCAGCTTAATCCCGACGAGGAGAGTGGAGACCCAGTACTTC
-	TRBV7-9	TRBJ2-7	-	CASSLNSFSYEQYF	TGTGCCAGCAGCCTTAATAGCTTCTCCTACGAGCAGTACTTC
-	TRBV6-5	TRBJ1-5	-	CASSYQFGAGQPQHF	TGTGCCAGCAGTTACCAGTTTGGGGCGGGCCAGCCCCAGCATTTT
once	TRBV9	TRBJ2-1	TRBD2	CASSVEVPGLAGGTYNEQFF	TGTGCCAGCAGCGTAGAAGTCCCGGGACTAGCGGGAGGCACTTACAATGAGCAGTTCTTC
-	TRBV9	TRBJ2-4	-	CASSVGRGWNIQYF	TGTGCCAGCAGCGTAGGCAGGGGTTGGAACATTCAGTACTTC
-	TRBV29-1	TRBJ1-5	-	CSVGDGNQPQHF	TGCAGCGTTGGGGACGGGAATCAGCCCCAGCATTTT
-	TRBV9	TRBJ2-1	-	CASSEDSKNEQFF	TGTGCCAGCAGCGAGGACTCGAAGAATGAGCAGTTCTTC
-	TRBV11-2	TRBJ2-7	-	CASSLDGRQYF	TGTGCCAGCAGCTTAGACGGACGACAGTACTTC
-	TRBV7-6	TRBJ2-2	-	CASSHDLARLNTGELFF	TGTGCCAGCAGCCACGACCTAGCGCGCCTGAACACCGGGGAGCTGTTTTTT
-	TRBV28	TRBJ2-7	-	CASSSNRQDEQYF	TGTGCCAGCAGTTCAAATCGACAGGACGAGCAGTACTTC
-	TRBV27	TRBJ1-1	TRBD1	CASSPGGTEAFF	TGTGCCAGCAGTCCAGGGGGGACTGAAGCTTTCTTT
-	TRBV30	TRBJ1-4	-	CAWSTGPNEKLFF	TGTGCCTGGAGCACGGGGCCCAATGAAAAACTGTTTTTT
once	TRBV15	TRBJ1-3	-	CATSRDQGISGNTIYF	TGTGCCACCAGCAGAGATCAGGGGATCTCTGGAAACACCATATATTTT
-	TRBV7-6	TRBJ2-1	-	CASSSPIASEQFF	TGTGCCAGCAGCTCACCGATAGCCAGTGAGCAGTTCTTC
-	TRBV21-1	TRBJ1-1	-	CASSKAPGKAFF	TGTGCCAGCAGCAAAGCTCCAGGGAAAGCTTTCTTT
-	TRBV6-5	TRBJ1-1	-	CASSFDSYTEAFF	TGTGCCAGCAGTTTCGACAGTTACACTGAAGCTTTCTTT
-	TRBV15	TRBJ2-1	TRBD2	CATSRTKISSGDEQFF	TGTGCCACCAGCAGAACTAAAATTTCTAGCGGGGATGAGCAGTTCTTC
-	TRBV30	TRBJ2-3	TRBD2	CAWSVRAGGHKF	TGTGCCTGGAGTGTACGGGCGGGAGGGCATAAATTT
-	TRBV30	TRBJ2-7	-	CAWTPPRDLTYEQYF	TGTGCCTGGACCCCCCCCCGGGACTTGACCTACGAGCAGTACTTC
-	TRBV11-1	TRBJ2-4	TRBD2	CASSQGLAESGLAKNIQYF	TGTGCCAGCAGTCAGGGACTAGCGGAATCGGGACTGGCCAAAAACATTCAGTACTTC
-	TRBV21-1	TRBJ1-4	-	CAGKVASQLNEKLFF	TGTGCCGGAAAGGTGGCATCACAGCTTAATGAAAAACTGTTTTTT
once	TRBV2	TRBJ2-7	TRBD2	CASTAGLAGEGLIYEQYF	TGTGCCAGCACCGCCGGGCTAGCGGGAGAAGGTTTAATCTACGAGCAGTACTTC
-	TRBV7-9	TRBJ2-7	-	CAAGVVGYEQYF	TGTGCGGCAGGGGTCGTGGGCTACGAGCAGTACTTC
-	TRBV9	TRBJ1-1	-	CASSVTSLNTEAFF	TGTGCCAGCAGCGTAACCAGTCTGAACACTGAAGCTTTCTTT
-	TRBV28	TRBJ2-3	-	CASSSPRSGADTQYF	TGTGCCAGCAGTTCCCCCCGGTCGGGTGCAGATACGCAGTATTTT
-	TRBV2	TRBJ2-4	TRBD2	CASTTSGTSKNIQYF	TGTGCCAGCACCACTAGCGGGACCTCAAAAAACATTCAGTACTTC
-	TRBV11-2	TRBJ2-5	TRBD1	CASSSGQGETQYF	TGTGCCAGCAGCTCCGGACAGGGGGAGACCCAGTACTTC
-	TRBV12-5	TRBJ1-1	-	CASGLATRGPLEAFF	TGTGCTAGTGGTTTGGCTACCCGAGGACCGTTGGAAGCTTTCTTT
few	TRBV19	TRBJ1-5	-	CATGQTNQPQHF	TGTGCCACCGGACAGACCAATCAGCCCCAGCATTTT
-	TRBV5-6	TRBJ1-3	-	CASSLLTRGNTIYF	TGTGCCAGCAGCTTGTTAACCAGGGGAAACACCATATATTTT
-	TRBV7-2	TRBJ1-5	-	CASSLPGRQGQPQHF	TGTGCCAGCAGCTTACCAGGTCGCCAGGGGCAGCCCCAGCATTTT
-	TRBV6-1	TRBJ2-1	TRBD1	CASRPDRGRLNEQFF	TGTGCCAGCAGACCCGACAGGGGGCGCCTCAATGAGCAGTTCTTC
-	TRBV6-1	TRBJ2-1	TRBD2	CASSEPPGLAGGREQFF	TGTGCCAGCAGTGAACCCCCGGGACTAGCGGGAGGGCGAGAGCAGTTCTTC
-	TRBV7-2	TRBJ2-7	-	CASSQRTGIYEQYF	TGTGCCAGCAGCCAAAGAACAGGGATCTACGAGCAGTACTTC
-	TRBV19	TRBJ2-3	-	CASSVKQDTDTQYF	TGTGCCAGTAGTGTAAAACAGGATACAGATACGCAGTATTTT
-	TRBV28	TRBJ1-5	TRBD1	CASSNWNKGAGGNQPQHF	TGTGCCAGCAGTAATTGGAACAAGGGGGCGGGGGGCAATCAGCCCCAGCATTTT
-	TRBV4-2	TRBJ2-1	-	CASSQVLVGAYNEQFF	TGTGCCAGCAGCCAAGTTCTGGTTGGAGCATACAATGAGCAGTTCTTC
-	TRBV4-1	TRBJ2-7	TRBD2	CASSQGEILAGEQYF	TGCGCCAGCAGCCAAGGGGAAATTCTAGCGGGAGAGCAGTACTTC
-	TRBV2	TRBJ2-7	TRBD1	CASKARGPNEQYF	TGTGCCAGCAAAGCCAGGGGGCCCAACGAGCAGTACTTC
-	TRBV19	TRBJ1-1	-	CASSIRDTNTEAFF	TGTGCCAGTAGTATTCGGGATACGAACACTGAAGCTTTCTTT
-	TRBV14	TRBJ1-4	-	CASSGMGPPTNEKLFF	TGTGCCAGCAGCGGGATGGGACCGCCAACTAATGAAAAACTGTTTTTT
-	TRBV9	TRBJ2-3	TRBD2	CASSVVASGSHRDTQYF	TGTGCCAGCAGCGTAGTGGCTAGCGGGAGCCATCGAGATACGCAGTATTTT
few	TRBV2	TRBJ2-2	TRBD2	CASSGGLAGGMFF	TGTGCCAGCAGTGGGGGACTAGCGGGGGGGATGTTTTTT
-	TRBV2	TRBJ2-7	-	CASKEGTKQYF	TGTGCCAGCAAGGAGGGAACGAAGCAGTACTTC
once	TRBV28	TRBJ1-6	-	CASSPSPGSLHF	TGTGCCAGCAGTCCCAGCCCTGGGTCCCTCCACTTT
-	TRBV6-1	TRBJ2-7	-	CASSEVGGEQYF	TGTGCCAGCAGTGAAGTTGGGGGCGAGCAGTACTTC